What follows are 26 T cell receptor beta chains derived from one specimen sequenced in a study of beta chain features in type 1 diabetes. General study results and limits: The study found moderately but significantly shorter TCRB CDR3s in all four CD4+ subsets of Type 1 diabetes patients.

What these receptors recognize is not known. Expressed TCRB transcripts were sequenced because the entire RNA isolate underwent reverse transcription. The data were produced by immunoSEQ multiplex PCR, yet TCRdb's version contains in-frame clones alone and is incomplete. The sample includes around 250,000 clones, around 14% of them seen just once. Specimen: naive CD4+ T cells from blood. These receptors originate from a man between 25 and 39 years old with type 1 diabetes.

The chain links TRBV18 to TRBJ2-7, with TRBD1 matching 7 bases. CDR1 and CDR2 from the germline V gene are KGHSH and LQKENI. V shed 6 bases, J shed 4 bases, and the junction held 9 bases outside the gene matches. The CDR3 consists of 14 residues. CDR3 DNA: TGTGCCAGCTCTTTCGACAGGGTGGTGTACGAGCAGTACTTC. Its protein is CASSFDRVVYEQYF. Complete variable domain (other parts from reference TRBV18 and TRBJ2-7): NAGVMQNPRHLVRRRGQEARLRCSPMKGHSHVYWYRQLPEEGLKFMVYLQKENIIDESGMPKERFSAEFPKEGPSILRIQQVVRGDSAAYFCASSFDRVVYEQYFGPGTRLTVT.

This clone was observed a few times. The chain is built from TRBV10-2 and TRBJ1-1, with 7 positions matching TRBD1. CDR1 and CDR2 (germline): WSHSY, SAAADI. CDR3 size: 13 residues. V lost 5 bases, J lost 4 bases, and 4 bases stayed unmatched. CDR3 in DNA: TGCGCCAGCAGTATCGACAGGGCCACTGAAGCTTTCTTT. Its translation: CASSIDRATEAFF.

The gene calls are TRBV5-6 and TRBJ1-6; perhaps TRBD1 as D (5 bases). The CDR3 is made up of 15 amino acids. V lost 6 bases and J lost 6, with 16 bases in between. Germline V gene sequence: CDR1 SGHDT, CDR2 YYEEEE. CDR3 in DNA: TGTGCCAGCACCGGGGGGGGGAGACCTAATTCACCCCTCCACTTT. Amino acids: CASTGGGRPNSPLHF.

This clone was seen just once. This chain connects TRBV5-1 to TRBJ1-5, with D maybe TRBD1 (5 bases). Germline CDR1 reads SGHRS; CDR2 reads YFSETQ. This CDR3 contains 15 residues. The V gene lost 4 bases and the J gene lost 3 bases, with 14 bases spanning the gap. The CDR3 loop is CASSLGGDFNQPQHF. CDR3 DNA: TGCGCCAGCAGCCTTGGGGGGGATTTCAATCAGCCCCAGCATTTT.

This rearrangement joins TRBV19 to TRBJ2-7; D might be TRBD2 (7 bases). V was shortened by 7 bases and J by 5 bases, with 12 bases between the two germline ends. Germline CDR1 and CDR2: LNHDA and SQIVND (reference sequence). This CDR3 is built from 12 residues. DNA of the CDR3: TGTGCCAGTACGGGGGCGGGAGACGAGCAGTACTTC. Protein: CASTGAGDEQYF.

This clone was detected only a few times. The chain recombines TRBV4-2 with TRBJ1-5; 8 bases are shared with TRBD1. Unmatched junction bases numbered 4, after V lost 0 bases and J lost 3 bases. CDR1 and CDR2 (germline): LGHNA, YNFKEQ. The CDR3 runs 16 residues. The CDR3 DNA reads as TGTGCCAGCAGCCAAGAACAGGGGGAGCCCAATCAGCCCCAGCATTTT. Protein product: CASSQEQGEPNQPQHF.

On this clone: The same CDR3 is also encoded by other DNA sequences in this sample. The chain is built from TRBV18 and TRBJ1-1; D perhaps matches TRBD1 (5 bases). Per germline, CDR1 KGHSH and CDR2 LQKENI. V was trimmed by 3 bases and J by 1 base, leaving 9 bases between them. The length of the CDR3 is 14 residues. This CDR3 is CASSPGQGNTEAFF. The CDR3, as DNA: TGTGCCAGCTCACCGGGGCAGGGGAACACTGAAGCTTTCTTT. Together with reference TRBV18 and TRBJ1-1, the CDR3 gives the full variable domain: NAGVMQNPRHLVRRRGQEARLRCSPMKGHSHVYWYRQLPEEGLKFMVYLQKENIIDESGMPKERFSAEFPKEGPSILRIQQVVRGDSAAYFCASSPGQGNTEAFFGQGTRLTVV.

This clone was observed a handful of times. The chain combines TRBV29-1 with TRBJ2-2; D gene ambiguous. The ends were cut back, 6 bases at V and 2 bases at J, with 10 bases in the middle. The CDR3 has 13 amino acids. Germline CDR1 reads SQVTM; CDR2 reads ANQGSEA. CDR3 bases: TGCAGCGTGGTCAAGCGAAACACCGGGGAGCTGTTTTTT. Its translation: CSVVKRNTGELFF.

The chain is built from TRBV2 and TRBJ2-2; a weak D match, TRBD2 (6 bases). Germline V gene data show CDR1 as SNHLY and CDR2 as FYNNEI. The germline V and J ends were trimmed by 5 bases and 0 bases, with 10 bases remaining between them. This CDR3 contains 15 residues. CDR3 sequence (DNA): TGTGCCAGCAGTCGGACTAATGCGAACACCGGGGAGCTGTTTTTT. Amino acid sequence: CASSRTNANTGELFF.

This clone has only a few counts. This chain connects TRBV4-1 to TRBJ2-6; tentative D call: TRBD1 (6 bases). From germline, CDR1 is MGHRA and CDR2 YSYEKL. CDR3 size: 16 residues. Trimming left V 0 bases short and J 2 bases short, with 8 bases between. The CDR3 loop reads CASSQEGQTGANVLTF. The CDR3, as DNA: TGCGCCAGCAGCCAAGAGGGACAAACTGGGGCCAACGTCCTGACTTTC.

The chain employs TRBV29-1 and TRBJ2-2, with TRBD2 matching over 11 bases. After removal of 5 bases from V and 6 bases from J, the junction contained 5 bases not matched to a gene. The CDR3 length is 14 residues. The germline gives CDR1 SQVTM, CDR2 ANQGSEA. The CDR3 DNA reads TGCAGCGTTACTAGCGGGGGAGGGCCCGGGGAGCTGTTTTTT. It codes for CSVTSGGGPGELFF.

The chain joins TRBV9 to TRBJ2-4, with a possible D match to TRBD1 (6 bases). The V and J ends lost 4 bases and 8 bases respectively, with 22 bases between them. The germline gives CDR1 SGDLS, CDR2 YYNGEE. The CDR3 runs to 16 residues. CDR3 sequence reads: CASSLRSGVMGDIQYF. The CDR3 DNA reads TGTGCCAGCAGCCTACGCTCAGGGGTGATGGGAGACATTCAGTACTTC.

As DNA, the CDR3 is TGTGCCAGCATCACAGGGAGCAATCAGCCCCAGCATTTT. Amino acids: CASITGSNQPQHF. This chain joins TRBV6-1 and TRBJ1-5, with D possibly TRBD1 on 6 matching bases. Trimming cost V 7 bases and J 1 base, with 8 bases left between them. Germline lookup yields CDR1 MNHNS and CDR2 SASEGT. The CDR3 spans 13 residues.

The CDR3 loop is CAISITGTTGELFF. In DNA form, the CDR3 reads TGTGCCATCAGTATAACAGGAACCACCGGGGAGCTGTTTTTT. The V and J genes are TRBV10-3 and TRBJ2-2; TRBD1 is a possible D gene (5 bases). The CDR3 loop spans 14 amino acids. V dropped 5 bases and J dropped 4 bases, with 11 bases sitting between them. CDR1 is ENHRY, CDR2 SYGVKD, per germline.

This clone was picked up a small number of times. The chain recombines TRBV5-1 with TRBJ1-1; D is undetermined. The CDR3 covers 13 residues. Per germline, CDR1 SGHRS and CDR2 YFSETQ. V was clipped by 3 bases and J by 5 bases, with 11 bases between them. The CDR3 coding sequence is TGCGCCAGCAGCTCAGGACTTGGGACTGAAGCTTTCTTT. It yields the protein CASSSGLGTEAFF.

V and J are TRBV5-1 and TRBJ1-3; TRBD1 matches at 7 bases. The CDR3 is 16 amino acids. Germline V gene data show CDR1 as SGHRS and CDR2 as YFSETQ. V shed 4 bases and J 0 bases; nucleotides not matched to a gene: 7. DNA of the CDR3: TGCGCCAGCAGCCTGACAGGGTCTAGCTCTGGAAACACCATATATTTT. This encodes CASSLTGSSSGNTIYF.

This clone was observed a few times. The J gene is TRBJ2-5, the V gene TRBV6-5; D remains ambiguous. Germline CDR1 reads MNHEY; CDR2 reads SVGAGI. The V end lost 6 bases, the J end lost 1 base, and 6 bases lay between the germline ends. The CDR3 has 12 residues. Written as DNA, the CDR3 is TGTGCCAGCAGCGAGGTCCAAGAGACCCAGTACTTC. This translates into CASSEVQETQYF.

This clone has more than one count but fewer than ten. V gene TRBV7-8 combines with J gene TRBJ2-3; D is unclear. Germline V CDR1 and CDR2: SGHVS, FQNEAQ. Trimming took off 6 bases at V and 1 base at J, with 11 bases between the two ends. CDR3 length equals 14 residues. CDR3 sequence reads: CASSYSAGTDTQYF. The DNA for the CDR3 is TGTGCCAGCAGTTACTCTGCTGGCACAGATACGCAGTATTTT.

The gene calls are TRBV7-8 and TRBJ2-3, with D uncertain. Between the trimmed V and J ends, which lost 6 bases and 4 bases, there was a span of 14 bases. This CDR3 region has 14 residues. Germline V gene data show CDR1 as SGHVS and CDR2 as FQNEAQ. CDR3 coding DNA: TGTGCCAGCAGGGAGAGGATGGCGGCAGATACGCAGTATTTT. It translates to CASRERMAADTQYF.

This chain uses TRBV5-1 with TRBJ2-1; D ambiguous. Trimming stripped 2 bases from V and 5 bases from J, with 5 bases between. The CDR3 is 12 residues long. Germline CDR1 SGHRS, CDR2 YFSETQ. DNA of the CDR3: TGCGCCAGCAGCTTATCAAACAATGAGCAGTTCTTC. It encodes CASSLSNNEQFF.

The chain is built from TRBV9 and TRBJ2-7; D gene unclear. V lost 0 bases and J 0 bases, leaving 7 bases between the germline ends. CDR1 SGDLS and CDR2 YYNGEE come from the germline V gene. The length of the CDR3 is 14 residues. CDR3 nucleotide sequence: TGTGCCAGCAGCGTAGCGGTCCACTCCTACGAGCAGTACTTC. It is translated as CASSVAVHSYEQYF. Full variable domain (remainder filled in from reference TRBV9 and TRBJ2-7): DSGVTQTPKHLITATGQRVTLRCSPRSGDLSVYWYQQSLDQGLQFLIQYYNGEERAKGNILERFSAQQFPDLHSELNLSSLELGDSALYFCASSVAVHSYEQYFGPGTRLTVT.

The rearrangement uses TRBV9 and TRBJ2-3; 7 nucleotides match TRBD1. The CDR3 has 15 residues. The germline CDR1 and CDR2 sequences are SGDLS and YYNGEE. V lost 3 bases, J lost 3 bases, and 7 bases stayed unmatched. CDR3 amino acids: CASSAQGYETDTQYF. CDR3 DNA sequence: TGTGCCAGCAGCGCACAGGGGTATGAGACAGATACGCAGTATTTT.

V usage is TRBV15 and J usage is TRBJ2-1, with TRBD2 matching 12 bases. The CDR3 loop spans 15 amino acids. V was clipped by 3 bases and J by 7 bases; unmatched bases: 4. The germline V gene has CDR1 LNHNV and CDR2 YYDKDF (reference sequence). The CDR3: CATSRGLAGRNEQFF. The CDR3 region has the DNA TGTGCCACCAGCAGGGGACTAGCGGGTAGGAATGAGCAGTTCTTC.

The CDR3 spells CATTSPDYNEQFF. As DNA, the CDR3 is TGTGCCACCACCTCCCCAGACTACAATGAGCAGTTCTTC. The chain joins TRBV15 to TRBJ2-1; D uncertain. The V end lost 7 bases, the J end lost 3 bases, and 10 bases lay between the germline ends. Germline CDR1 LNHNV, CDR2 YYDKDF (reference sequence). The CDR3 consists of 13 residues. Full variable domain (remainder filled in from reference TRBV15 and TRBJ2-1): DAMVIQNPRYQVTQFGKPVTLSCSQTLNHNVMYWYQQKSSQAPKLLFHYYDKDFNNEADTPDNFQSRRPNTSFCFLDIRSPGLGDTAMYLCATTSPDYNEQFFGPGTRLTVL.

This clone has only a few counts. The gene calls are TRBV2 and TRBJ1-1; tentatively, D is TRBD1 (5 bases). With 8 bases removed from V and 5 bases from J, the gap between germline ends came to 15 bases. The germline CDR1 and CDR2 sequences are SNHLY and FYNNEI. The CDR3 length is 13 residues. DNA for the CDR3: TGTGCCAGCTGCTCCGATGGGGGGACTGAAGCTTTCTTT. Translated: CASCSDGGTEAFF.

In this sample, this clone turned up a few times. The genes are TRBV10-3 and TRBJ1-5; D perhaps matches TRBD1 (6 bases). The germline V and J ends were trimmed by 7 bases and 7 bases, with 14 bases remaining between them. The CDR3 is 13 residues long. Germline V CDR1 and CDR2: ENHRY, SYGVKD. The CDR3 loop reads CAINGGGQQPQHF. DNA for the CDR3: TGTGCCATCAACGGGGGGGGGCAACAGCCCCAGCATTTT.